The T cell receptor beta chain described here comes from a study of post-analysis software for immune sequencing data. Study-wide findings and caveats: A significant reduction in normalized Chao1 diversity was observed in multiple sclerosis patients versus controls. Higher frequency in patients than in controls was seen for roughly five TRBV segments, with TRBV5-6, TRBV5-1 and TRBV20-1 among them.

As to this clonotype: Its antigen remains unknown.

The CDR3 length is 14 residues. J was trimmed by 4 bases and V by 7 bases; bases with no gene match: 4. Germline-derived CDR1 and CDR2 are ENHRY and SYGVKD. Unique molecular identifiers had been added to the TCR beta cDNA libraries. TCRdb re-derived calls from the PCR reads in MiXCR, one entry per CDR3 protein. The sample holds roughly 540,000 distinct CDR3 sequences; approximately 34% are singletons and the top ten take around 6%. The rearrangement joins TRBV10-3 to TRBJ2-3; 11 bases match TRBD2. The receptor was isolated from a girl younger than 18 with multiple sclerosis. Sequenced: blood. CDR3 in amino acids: CAITPGLAADTQYF. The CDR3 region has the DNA TGTGCCATCACTCCGGGACTAGCGGCAGATACGCAGTATTTT.